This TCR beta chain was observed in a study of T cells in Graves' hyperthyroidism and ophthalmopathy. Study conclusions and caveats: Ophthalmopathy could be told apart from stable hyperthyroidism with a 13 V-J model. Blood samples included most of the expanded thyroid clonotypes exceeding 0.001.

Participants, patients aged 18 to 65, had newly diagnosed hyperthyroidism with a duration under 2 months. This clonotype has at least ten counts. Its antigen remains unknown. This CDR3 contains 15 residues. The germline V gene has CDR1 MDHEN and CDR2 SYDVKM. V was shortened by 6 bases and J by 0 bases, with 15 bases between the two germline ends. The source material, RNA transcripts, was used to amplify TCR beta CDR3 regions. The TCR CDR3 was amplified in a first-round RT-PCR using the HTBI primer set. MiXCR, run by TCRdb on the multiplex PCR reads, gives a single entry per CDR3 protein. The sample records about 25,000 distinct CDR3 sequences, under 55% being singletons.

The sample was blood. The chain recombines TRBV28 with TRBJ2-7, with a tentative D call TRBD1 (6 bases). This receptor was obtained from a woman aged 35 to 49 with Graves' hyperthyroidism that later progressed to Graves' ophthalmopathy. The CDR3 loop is CASRSGVRSSYEQYF. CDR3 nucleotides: TGTGCCAGCAGGTCAGGGGTCCGGAGCTCCTACGAGCAGTACTTC.